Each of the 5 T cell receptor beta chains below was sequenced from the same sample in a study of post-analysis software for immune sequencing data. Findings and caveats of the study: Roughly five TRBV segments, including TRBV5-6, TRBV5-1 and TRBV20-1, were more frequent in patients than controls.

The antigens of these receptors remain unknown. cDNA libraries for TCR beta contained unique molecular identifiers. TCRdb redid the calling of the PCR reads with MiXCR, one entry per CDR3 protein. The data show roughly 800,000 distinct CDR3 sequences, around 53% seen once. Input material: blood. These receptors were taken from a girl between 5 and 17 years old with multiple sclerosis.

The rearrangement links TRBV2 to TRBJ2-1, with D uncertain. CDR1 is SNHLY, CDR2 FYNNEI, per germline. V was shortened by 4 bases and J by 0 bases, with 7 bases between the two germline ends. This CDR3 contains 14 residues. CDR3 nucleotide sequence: TGTGCCAGCAGTGGTACGGTCTCCTACAATGAGCAGTTCTTC. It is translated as CASSGTVSYNEQFF.

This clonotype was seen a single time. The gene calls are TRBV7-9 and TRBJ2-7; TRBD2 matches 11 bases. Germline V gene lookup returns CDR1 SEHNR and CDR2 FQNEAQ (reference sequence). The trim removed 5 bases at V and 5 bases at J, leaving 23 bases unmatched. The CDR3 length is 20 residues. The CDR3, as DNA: TGTGCCAGCAGCCGGAACCCTATTGTGTCGACTAGCGGGATCACGAACGAGCAGTACTTC. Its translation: CASSRNPIVSTSGITNEQYF.

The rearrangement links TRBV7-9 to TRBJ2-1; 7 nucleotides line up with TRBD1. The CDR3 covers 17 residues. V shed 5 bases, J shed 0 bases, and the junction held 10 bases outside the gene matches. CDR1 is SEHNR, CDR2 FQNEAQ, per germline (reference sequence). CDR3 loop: CASSPPPGQYSYNEQFF. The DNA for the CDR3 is TGTGCCAGCAGCCCCCCCCCGGGACAGTACTCCTACAATGAGCAGTTCTTC.

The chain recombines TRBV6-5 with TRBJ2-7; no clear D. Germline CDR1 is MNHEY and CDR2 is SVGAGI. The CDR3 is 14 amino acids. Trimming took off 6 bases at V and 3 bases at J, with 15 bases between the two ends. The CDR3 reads CASSRRRESYEQYF. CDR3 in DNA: TGTGCCAGCAGCCGTCGACGCGAGAGCTACGAGCAGTACTTC.

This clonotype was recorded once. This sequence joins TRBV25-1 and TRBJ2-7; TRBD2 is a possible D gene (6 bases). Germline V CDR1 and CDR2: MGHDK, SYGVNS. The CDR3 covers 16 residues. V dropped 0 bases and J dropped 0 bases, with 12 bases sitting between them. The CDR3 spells CASSEYGTYSSYEQYF. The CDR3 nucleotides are TGTGCCAGCAGTGAATACGGGACTTATTCCTCCTACGAGCAGTACTTC.